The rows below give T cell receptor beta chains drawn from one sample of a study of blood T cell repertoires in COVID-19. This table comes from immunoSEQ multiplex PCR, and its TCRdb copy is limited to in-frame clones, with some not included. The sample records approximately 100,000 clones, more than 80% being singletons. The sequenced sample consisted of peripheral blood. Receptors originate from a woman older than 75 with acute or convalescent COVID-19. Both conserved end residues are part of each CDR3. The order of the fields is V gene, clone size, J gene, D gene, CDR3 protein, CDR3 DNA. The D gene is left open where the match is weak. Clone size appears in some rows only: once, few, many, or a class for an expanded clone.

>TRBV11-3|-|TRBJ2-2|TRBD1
CASSSRTGGGTGELFF
TGTGCCAGCAGCTCCCGGACAGGGGGCGGCACCGGGGAGCTGTTTTTT
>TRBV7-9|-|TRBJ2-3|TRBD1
CASSLGTGGADTQYF
TGTGCCAGCAGCTTAGGGACAGGGGGAGCAGATACGCAGTATTTT
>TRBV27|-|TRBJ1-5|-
CASSLGGDRPQHF
TGTGCCAGCAGTTTAGGGGGGGATCGGCCCCAGCATTTT
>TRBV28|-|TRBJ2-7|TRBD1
CASPPGPSRDRGPYEQYF
TGTGCCAGCCCACCAGGCCCCTCTAGGGACAGGGGACCGTACGAGCAGTACTTC
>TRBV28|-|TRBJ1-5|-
CASSWGGGSSNQPQHF
TGTGCCAGCAGTTGGGGGGGAGGGAGTAGCAATCAGCCCCAGCATTTT
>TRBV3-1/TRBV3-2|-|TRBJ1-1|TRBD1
CASSPGAGGSAFF
TGTGCCAGCAGCCCGGGGGCAGGGGGCTCTGCTTTCTTT
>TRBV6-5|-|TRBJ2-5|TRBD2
CASSYSLGGGGETQYF
TGTGCCAGCAGTTACTCGCTGGGCGGGGGGGGAGAGACCCAGTACTTC
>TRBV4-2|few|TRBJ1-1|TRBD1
CASSRGQADTEAFF
TGTGCCAGCAGCCGAGGACAGGCCGACACTGAAGCTTTCTTT
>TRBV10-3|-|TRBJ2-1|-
CAISDLQGFLYNEQFF
TGTGCCATCAGTGACCTCCAGGGCTTCCTCTACAATGAGCAGTTCTTC
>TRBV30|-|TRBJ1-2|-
CAWRGQGTNYGYTF
TGTGCCTGGAGAGGGCAGGGAACTAACTATGGCTACACCTTC
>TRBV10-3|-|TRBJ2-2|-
CATQGLAGELFF
TGTGCCACCCAGGGGCTGGCCGGGGAGCTGTTTTTT
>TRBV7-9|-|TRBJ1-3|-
CASSFLALPGNTIYF
TGTGCCAGCAGCTTTCTAGCCCTACCTGGAAACACCATATATTTT
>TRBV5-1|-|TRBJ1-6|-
CASSTTGSSYNSPLHF
TGCGCCAGCAGCACGACAGGAAGCTCCTATAATTCACCCCTCCACTTT
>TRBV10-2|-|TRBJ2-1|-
CASGIWGGAYNEQFF
TGCGCCAGCGGGATTTGGGGGGGGGCGTACAATGAGCAGTTCTTC
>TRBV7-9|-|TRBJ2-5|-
CASSLGAYQETQYF
TGTGCCAGCAGCTTAGGGGCGTACCAAGAGACCCAGTACTTC
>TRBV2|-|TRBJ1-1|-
CASSGGNTEAFF
TGTGCCAGCAGCGGGGGGAACACTGAAGCTTTCTTT
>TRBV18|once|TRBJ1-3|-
CASSSTGTSGNTIYF
TGTGCCAGCTCATCTACAGGAACCTCTGGAAACACCATATATTTT
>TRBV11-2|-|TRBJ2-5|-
CASSPLGTVVETQYF
TGTGCCAGCAGCCCCCTAGGGACTGTGGTAGAGACCCAGTACTTC
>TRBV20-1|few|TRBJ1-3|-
CSASVAGVSGTIYF
TGCAGTGCTAGTGTGGCAGGGGTTTCTGGCACCATATATTTT
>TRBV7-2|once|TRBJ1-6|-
CASSLVSRAANSPLHF
TGTGCCAGCAGCTTAGTCAGCAGGGCGGCTAATTCACCCCTCCACTTT
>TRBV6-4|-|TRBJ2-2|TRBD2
CASKLAGDTGELFF
TGTGCCAGCAAGCTAGCGGGGGACACCGGGGAGCTGTTTTTT
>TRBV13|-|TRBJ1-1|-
CASSTLRGNTEAFF
TGTGCCAGCAGCACATTAAGGGGGAACACTGAAGCTTTCTTT
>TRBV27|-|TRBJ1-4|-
CASSNRLYNEKLFF
TGTGCCAGCAGCAACAGGCTTTATAATGAAAAACTGTTTTTT
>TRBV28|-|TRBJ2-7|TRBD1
CASSPDRGYEQYF
TGTGCCAGCAGCCCGGACAGGGGGTACGAGCAGTACTTC
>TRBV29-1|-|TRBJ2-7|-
CSVEGRHSYEQYF
TGCAGCGTTGAAGGGCGGCACTCCTACGAGCAGTACTTC
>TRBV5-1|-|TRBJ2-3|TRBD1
CASSKGTGGADTQYF
TGCGCCAGCAGCAAAGGGACAGGCGGGGCAGATACGCAGTATTTT
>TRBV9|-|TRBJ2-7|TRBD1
CASSAGTGGYEQYF
TGTGCCAGCAGCGCCGGGACAGGGGGCTACGAGCAGTACTTC
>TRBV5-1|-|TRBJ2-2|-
CASSLGLLNTGELFF
TGCGCCAGCAGCTTGGGACTACTTAACACCGGGGAGCTGTTTTTT
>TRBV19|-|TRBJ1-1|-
CASNSYTEAFF
TGTGCCAGTAACTCTTACACTGAAGCTTTCTTT
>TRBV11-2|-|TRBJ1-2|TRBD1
CASSFQGQGGTYTF
TGTGCCAGCAGCTTTCAAGGACAGGGTGGTACCTACACCTTC
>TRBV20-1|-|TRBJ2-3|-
CSASLGVGSGTDTQYF
TGCAGTGCTAGTCTCGGGGTGGGTTCTGGCACAGATACGCAGTATTTT
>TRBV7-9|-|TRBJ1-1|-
CASSLQGTLGTEAFF
TGTGCCAGCAGCCTTCAGGGTACCCTGGGAACTGAAGCTTTCTTT
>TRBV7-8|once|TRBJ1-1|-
CASSPRTQGGTEAFF
TGTGCCAGCAGCCCTAGGACCCAAGGGGGCACTGAAGCTTTCTTT
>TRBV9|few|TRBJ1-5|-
CASSEGSNQPQHF
TGTGCCAGCAGCGAGGGGAGCAATCAGCCCCAGCATTTT
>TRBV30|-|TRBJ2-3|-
CAWMEATSTDTQYF
TGTGCCTGGATGGAGGCGACTAGCACAGATACGCAGTATTTT
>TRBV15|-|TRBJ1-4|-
CATSRDPGVDEKLFF
TGTGCCACCAGCAGAGATCCAGGGGTCGATGAAAAACTGTTTTTT
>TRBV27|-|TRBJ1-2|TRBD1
CASSLLRGGDRGYTF
TGTGCCAGCAGTTTATTAAGAGGGGGCGATCGTGGCTACACCTTC
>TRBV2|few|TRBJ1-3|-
CASNGGNQLAGTIYF
TGTGCCAGCAACGGGGGGAACCAACTGGCTGGCACCATATATTTT
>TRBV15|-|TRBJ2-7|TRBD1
CATSSQGGTGFYEQYF
TGTGCCACCAGCAGCCAAGGCGGGACAGGTTTCTACGAGCAGTACTTC
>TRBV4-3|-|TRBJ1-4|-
CASSQDLLQGGNEKLFF
TGCGCCAGCAGCCAAGATCTTCTACAGGGTGGTAATGAAAAACTGTTTTTT
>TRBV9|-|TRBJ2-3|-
CASSLVGGLVDTQYF
TGTGCCAGCTCCCTCGTGGGGGGGCTAGTAGATACGCAGTATTTT
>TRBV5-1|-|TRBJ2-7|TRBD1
CASSLGGQGAYEQYF
TGCGCCAGCAGCTTGGGGGGACAGGGAGCCTACGAGCAGTACTTC
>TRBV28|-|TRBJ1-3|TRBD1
CASSPGGSGGNTIYF
TGTGCCAGCAGTCCAGGGGGCAGCGGTGGAAACACCATATATTTT
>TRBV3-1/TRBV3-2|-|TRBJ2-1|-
CASSHSTGIDNEQFF
TGTGCCAGCAGCCACTCAACGGGGATCGACAATGAGCAGTTCTTC
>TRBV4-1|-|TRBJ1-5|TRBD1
CASSQTGVQPQHF
TGCGCCAGCAGCCAGACAGGGGTCCAGCCCCAGCATTTT
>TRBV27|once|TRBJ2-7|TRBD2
CASSLGTSGYYEQYF
TGTGCCAGCAGTCTAGGGACTAGCGGGTACTACGAGCAGTACTTC
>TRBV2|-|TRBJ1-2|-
CASSEVGGAGGYTF
TGTGCCAGCAGTGAAGTAGGGGGAGCCGGGGGCTACACCTTC
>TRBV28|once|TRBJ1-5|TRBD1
CASSLQGAHQPQHF
TGTGCCAGCAGTCTACAGGGGGCTCATCAGCCCCAGCATTTT